The TCR beta chain under discussion was sequenced for a study of control samples from healthy donors and cancer patients. Clones were read by immunoSEQ multiplex PCR, and TCRdb kept only the in-frame ones, dropping some. Of 90,000 to 150,000 clones in the sample, about 89% were seen once. Germline assignment: CDR1 MNHEY and CDR2 SVGEGT. The ends were cut back, 2 bases at V and 10 bases at J, with 17 bases in the middle. The CDR3 has 14 amino acids. This sequence originates from a woman aged 18 to 35 in good health. The sample taken for sequencing was blood. The chain links TRBV6-2 or TRBV6-3 to TRBJ1-2; D may be TRBD1 (6 bases). The chain's CDR3 is CASSYPRDRTSYTF. The CDR3 DNA sequence: TGTGCCAGCAGTTACCCTCGAGACAGGACCTCCTACACCTTC.